One and the same sample provided the 26 T cell receptor beta chains below, sequenced in a study of shared clonotypes between healthy human individuals. Clones were sequenced by immunoSEQ multiplex PCR, and TCRdb holds only the in-frame ones, with some missing. The sample lists a few million clones, approximately 90% occurring once. Sequencing was carried out using naive CD4+ T cells sorted from blood. Described subset: CD45RA+ positively selected. Receptors originate from a man aged 18 to 29 in good health.

V is TRBV9 and J is TRBJ2-3; D is unresolved. Germline CDR1 is SGDLS and CDR2 is YYNGEE. This CDR3 has 14 amino acids. Deletions cut 1 base from V and 2 bases from J, with 8 bases between. CDR3 amino acids: CASSVRSFTDTQYF. The CDR3 DNA reads as TGTGCCAGCAGCGTAAGGTCTTTCACAGATACGCAGTATTTT. The full variable domain, with the rest looked up from reference TRBV9 and TRBJ2-3, is DSGVTQTPKHLITATGQRVTLRCSPRSGDLSVYWYQQSLDQGLQFLIQYYNGEERAKGNILERFSAQQFPDLHSELNLSSLELGDSALYFCASSVRSFTDTQYFGPGTRLTVL.

About this clone itself: Other DNA sequences in the sample encode the same CDR3. J is TRBJ1-1 and V is TRBV10-3; D is ambiguous. Trimming cost V 2 bases and J 0 bases, with 7 bases left between them. Germline CDR1 and CDR2: ENHRY and SYGVKD. The CDR3 has 14 amino acids. The CDR3 loop is CAISELQMNTEAFF. The CDR3 DNA sequence: TGTGCCATCAGTGAGCTGCAGATGAACACTGAAGCTTTCTTT.

The genes are TRBV5-8 and TRBJ1-2; D unclear. Germline assignment: CDR1 SGHTS and CDR2 YDEGEE. The CDR3 loop spans 15 amino acids. V lost 2 bases and J lost 4, with 15 bases in between. The chain's CDR3 is CASSFMNRETYGYTF. The CDR3, as DNA: TGTGCCAGCAGCTTTATGAACAGAGAGACCTATGGCTACACCTTC. Full variable domain (rest looked up from reference TRBV5-8 and TRBJ1-2): EAGVTQSPTHLIKTRGQQATLRCSPISGHTSVYWYQQALGLGLQFLLWYDEGEERNRGNFPPRFSGRQFPNYSSELNVNALELEDSALYLCASSFMNRETYGYTFGSGTRLTVV.

The chain links TRBV27 to TRBJ2-7; no clear D gene. Trimming left V 6 bases short and J 6 bases short, with 12 bases between. This CDR3 is built from 12 residues. Germline V gene sequence: CDR1 MNHEY, CDR2 SMNVEV (reference sequence). Here the CDR3 reads CASRTQRGEQYF. In DNA, the CDR3 is TGTGCCAGCAGAACACAGAGAGGCGAGCAGTACTTC.

This CDR3 reads CASSARESSYNSPLHF. The CDR3 DNA reads as TGCGCCAGCAGCGCTCGGGAAAGCTCCTATAATTCACCCCTCCACTTT. The rearrangement joins TRBV4-1 to TRBJ1-6; the D is unclear. The V gene's germline CDR1 is MGHRA and CDR2 YSYEKL. The V gene lost 5 bases and the J gene lost 0 bases, with 11 bases spanning the gap. This CDR3 is built from 16 residues.

This chain links TRBV30 with TRBJ1-5; the D is unclear. Germline-derived CDR1 and CDR2 are GTSNPN and SVGIG (reference sequence). CDR3 length: 15 residues. V lost 5 bases, J lost 4 bases, and 18 bases lay in between. CDR3 coding DNA: TGTGCCTGGTCGACGGCTGGGCGCCGAAATCAGCCCCAGCATTTT. Its protein product is CAWSTAGRRNQPQHF.

The rearrangement links TRBV29-1 to TRBJ2-1; 9 nucleotides match TRBD1. V shed 6 bases, J shed 3 bases, and the junction held 3 bases outside the gene matches. CDR3 length: 13 residues. The germline gives CDR1 SQVTM, CDR2 ANQGSEA. CDR3 in amino acids: CSVRTGDYNEQFF. CDR3 nucleotide sequence: TGCAGCGTCCGGACAGGGGACTACAATGAGCAGTTCTTC.

The CDR3 DNA is TGTGCCAGCAGCTTAACTAGCGGGAGATATTACGAGCAGTACTTC. This encodes CASSLTSGRYYEQYF. J is TRBJ2-7 and V is TRBV13; 11 nucleotides match TRBD2. V lost 2 bases, J lost 4 bases, and 4 bases stayed unmatched. CDR3 size: 15 residues. CDR1 and CDR2 (germline): PRHDT, FYEKMQ (reference sequence). Looking up the rest from reference TRBV13 and TRBJ2-7 gives the full variable domain: AAGVIQSPRHLIKEKRETATLKCYPIPRHDTVYWYQQGPGQDPQFLISFYEKMQSDKGSIPDRFSAQQFSDYHSELNMSSLELGDSALYFCASSLTSGRYYEQYFGPGTRLTVT.

The V gene is TRBV6-5, the J gene TRBJ1-2; a weak D match, TRBD1 (6 bases). There are 11 residues in the CDR3. In germline, CDR1 is MNHEY, CDR2 SVGAGI. V lost 11 bases and J 4 bases, leaving 11 bases between the germline ends. CDR3 residues: CACGGPYGYTF. As DNA, the CDR3 is TGTGCCTGCGGGGGGCCCTATGGCTACACCTTC.

CDR3 DNA sequence: TGTGCCAGCAGTTTTTGGGGGCGGGATAGCTATGGCTACACCTTC. It yields the protein CASSFWGRDSYGYTF. The chain employs TRBV27 and TRBJ1-2; maybe TRBD1 (6 bases). V lost 3 bases, J lost 4 bases, and 15 bases lay in between. CDR3 length equals 15 residues. Germline V CDR1 and CDR2: MNHEY, SMNVEV (reference sequence).

The chain employs TRBV6-5 and TRBJ2-1; 7 bases line up with TRBD2. The V and J ends lost 9 bases and 0 bases, in that order; junction bases with no gene match: 8. Germline V gene sequence: CDR1 MNHEY, CDR2 SVGAGI. CDR3 length: 15 residues. CDR3 amino acids: CASKRGQTSYNEQFF. CDR3 nucleotide sequence: TGTGCCAGTAAGCGGGGCCAGACCTCCTACAATGAGCAGTTCTTC.

The genes are TRBV6-5 and TRBJ2-2; no clear D gene. This CDR3 region has 14 residues. Trimming pared 6 bases from V and 6 bases from J, leaving 14 bases between. Germline CDR1 MNHEY, CDR2 SVGAGI. In nucleotides, the CDR3 is TGTGCCAGCAGCCAAGGAAAGGGATCCGGGGAGCTGTTTTTT. Translated: CASSQGKGSGELFF.

CDR3 sequence reads: CASSLGGLGTRPTDTQYF. The CDR3 coding sequence is TGTGCCAGCAGCTTAGGGGGTCTGGGAACCCGCCCCACAGATACGCAGTATTTT. The chain recombines TRBV7-9 with TRBJ2-3; D is unclear. The CDR3 contains 18 residues. V was clipped by 1 base and J by 2 bases, with 19 bases between them. Germline V gives CDR1 SEHNR, CDR2 FQNEAQ (reference sequence).

The CDR3 sequence is CASRGGTTPNEKLFF. The CDR3 coding sequence is TGTGCCAGCAGAGGTGGGACAACACCTAATGAAAAACTGTTTTTT. The chain combines TRBV6-5 with TRBJ1-4, with a tentative D call TRBD1 (6 bases). This CDR3 region has 15 residues. Looked up from germline, CDR1 is MNHEY and CDR2 is SVGAGI. Trimming removed 6 bases from V and 3 bases from J, with 14 bases in between.

The genes are TRBV6-1 and TRBJ2-3; the D is unclear. Germline V CDR1 and CDR2: MNHNS, SASEGT. The CDR3 sequence is 13 residues long. Trimming left V 6 bases short and J 1 base short, with 8 bases between. The DNA for the CDR3 is TGTGCCAGCAGGGGATTCCGCACAGATACGCAGTATTTT. This gives the protein CASRGFRTDTQYF.

The chain employs TRBV6-1 and TRBJ2-7; 7 positions agree with TRBD1. Germline-derived CDR1 and CDR2 are MNHNS and SASEGT. The CDR3 length is 14 residues. J lost 2 bases, V lost 1 base, and 2 bases had no gene match. CDR3 sequence: CASSEDQGAYEQYF. The CDR3 DNA is TGTGCCAGCAGTGAAGATCAGGGGGCCTACGAGCAGTACTTC.

The chain joins TRBV15 to TRBJ1-6, with unresolved D. The ends were cut back, 0 bases at V and 7 bases at J, with 10 bases in the middle. Germline lookup yields CDR1 LNHNV and CDR2 YYDKDF (reference sequence). The CDR3 sequence is 15 residues long. As DNA, the CDR3 is TGTGCCACCAGCAGAGATCGCCTTGGGAATTCACCCCTCCACTTT. Translation gives CATSRDRLGNSPLHF.

V gene TRBV2 combines with J gene TRBJ2-7; a possible D gene is TRBD2 (8 bases). Germline-derived CDR1 and CDR2 are SNHLY and FYNNEI. Trimming stripped 6 bases from V and 5 bases from J, with 17 bases between. The CDR3 contains 14 residues. The CDR3 here is CASRKGALADEQYF. The CDR3 DNA reads TGTGCCAGCAGGAAGGGGGCACTAGCGGACGAGCAGTACTTC. The whole variable domain, filled in from reference TRBV2 and TRBJ2-7, reads EPEVTQTPSHQVTQMGQEVILRCVPISNHLYFYWYRQILGQKVEFLVSFYNNEISEKSEIFDDQFSVERPDGSNFTLKIRSTKLEDSAMYFCASRKGALADEQYFGPGTRLTVT.

V is TRBV9 and J is TRBJ2-5; D is unclear. The CDR3 consists of 14 residues. Trimming pared 0 bases from V and 5 bases from J, leaving 11 bases between. Per germline, CDR1 SGDLS and CDR2 YYNGEE. CDR3 region: CASSVAPLGETQYF. CDR3 nucleotide sequence: TGTGCCAGCAGCGTAGCTCCCCTTGGGGAGACCCAGTACTTC. The full variable domain, in which reference TRBV9 and TRBJ2-5 provide the parts outside the CDR3, is DSGVTQTPKHLITATGQRVTLRCSPRSGDLSVYWYQQSLDQGLQFLIQYYNGEERAKGNILERFSAQQFPDLHSELNLSSLELGDSALYFCASSVAPLGETQYFGPGTRLLVL.

Points on this clone: Other DNA sequences of this sample code for an identical CDR3. The chain is built from TRBV7-2 and TRBJ1-2; tentative D call: TRBD1 (6 bases). The V gene's germline CDR1 is SGHTA and CDR2 FQGNSA. V gave up 1 base and J gave up 4 bases, with 10 bases separating them. This CDR3 contains 14 residues. Here the CDR3 reads CASSLEGTTYGYTF. CDR3 nucleotides: TGTGCCAGCAGCTTAGAGGGGACAACCTATGGCTACACCTTC.

As to this clone: This specimen includes other DNA sequences encoding the same CDR3. V is TRBV27 and J is TRBJ2-5; D remains ambiguous. Germline lookup yields CDR1 MNHEY and CDR2 SMNVEV (reference sequence). Trimming took 8 bases from V and 5 from J, leaving 6 bases between them. The CDR3 has 10 amino acids. The CDR3 spells CASGRETQYF. The CDR3 DNA reads as TGTGCCAGCGGTAGGGAGACCCAGTACTTC.

This chain connects TRBV19 to TRBJ1-1, with 9 bases matching TRBD1. The J segment lost 5 bases and the V segment lost 3 bases, leaving 7 bases of the junction unmatched. There are 15 residues in the CDR3. The germline gives CDR1 LNHDA, CDR2 SQIVND (reference sequence). The CDR3 region has the DNA TGTGCCAGTAGTATCTTGACAGGGGGATATACTGAAGCTTTCTTT. Amino acid sequence: CASSILTGGYTEAFF.

The CDR3 DNA reads TGTGCCAGTGGCCGGGACAGGGTCAATTCACCCCTCCACTTT. It specifies CASGRDRVNSPLHF. The chain combines TRBV19 with TRBJ1-6; 9 nucleotides agree with TRBD1. Germline loops: CDR1 LNHDA, CDR2 SQIVND (reference sequence). CDR3 size: 14 residues. Trimming removed 8 bases from V and 7 bases from J; junction bases left unmatched: 6.

This clone was detected once. The CDR3 region is CASSLARLADAYEQYF. The CDR3 DNA is TGTGCCAGCAGCTTAGCGCGCCTAGCGGACGCCTACGAGCAGTACTTC. The rearrangement uses TRBV7-4 and TRBJ2-7; the match to TRBD2 covers 7 bases. Per the germline V gene, CDR1 is SGHVT and CDR2 is SQSDAQ. The CDR3 loop spans 16 amino acids. V dropped 0 bases and J dropped 2; count of bases not matched to a gene: 7.

This clone was counted a few times. The chain employs TRBV25-1 and TRBJ2-7; D remains unclear. The germline V gene has CDR1 MGHDK and CDR2 SYGVNS. Trimming stripped 4 bases from V and 0 bases from J, with 10 bases between. The CDR3 has 14 amino acids. In DNA, the CDR3 is TGTGCCAGCAGTGTCGCAGGACGCTCCTACGAGCAGTACTTC. Amino acids: CASSVAGRSYEQYF.

This clone was counted once. The CDR3 DNA reads TGTGCCAGCAGCGTAGGACAGCTCGGAAACACCATATATTTT. This sequence encodes CASSVGQLGNTIYF. The rearrangement uses TRBV9 and TRBJ1-3, with D maybe TRBD1 (5 bases). V lost 0 bases and J 4 bases, leaving 8 bases between the germline ends. Germline CDR1 and CDR2: SGDLS and YYNGEE. This CDR3 has 14 amino acids.